This entry lists 31 T cell receptor beta chains sequenced from one sample in a study of response to subunit inactivated influenza vaccine. From the RT-PCR reads, TCRdb called clonotypes with MiXCR, one entry per CDR3 protein. Of fewer than 700,000 distinct CDR3 sequences in the sample, roughly 13% were seen once. Sequences were derived from PBMCs from blood, sampled around seven weeks after vaccination. All receptors come from a man aged 50 to 59 who received an inactivated influenza vaccine.

This clonotype was detected a few times. This chain links TRBV15 with TRBJ2-5; 11 bases agree with TRBD2. CDR1 and CDR2 from the germline V gene are LNHNV and YYDKDF (reference sequence). V shed 5 bases and J 4 bases; nucleotides not matched to a gene: 12. CDR3 size: 17 residues. DNA for the CDR3: TGTGCCACCAGCGTCGAAGTCTTAGGGACTAGCGGAGAGACCCAGTACTTC. It translates to CATSVEVLGTSGETQYF.

This clonotype has just a few counts. The chain uses TRBV12-3 or TRBV12-4 and TRBJ2-3; D is possibly TRBD1 (6 bases). The CDR3 length is 14 residues. The germline V and J ends were trimmed by 5 bases and 5 bases, with 14 bases remaining between them. CDR3 nucleotides: TGTGCCAGCAGTCTCGCACGACAGGAAGATACGCAGTATTTT. As protein: CASSLARQEDTQYF.

This chain uses TRBV28 with TRBJ2-1; 8 nucleotides agree with TRBD2. The CDR3 has 14 amino acids. V lost 5 bases, J lost 4 bases, and 4 bases stayed unmatched. CDR1 is MDHEN, CDR2 SYDVKM, per germline. The CDR3, as DNA: TGTGCCAGCAGTAGCGGGAGCGGGTACAATGAGCAGTTCTTC. The encoded protein is CASSSGSGYNEQFF.

This clonotype was counted many times. The rearrangement links TRBV12-3 or TRBV12-4 to TRBJ1-1; perhaps TRBD1 as D (5 bases). The CDR3 runs to 15 residues. V was shortened by 0 bases and J by 1 base, with 9 bases between the two germline ends. The CDR3 region is CASSLAQGGNTEAFF. For the CDR3, the DNA is TGTGCCAGCAGTTTAGCGCAGGGTGGGAACACTGAAGCTTTCTTT.

This clonotype was seen many times. V gene TRBV7-8 combines with J gene TRBJ1-1; the D is unclear. The length of the CDR3 is 13 residues. Germline CDR1 reads SGHVS; CDR2 reads FQNEAQ. V gave up 5 bases and J gave up 3 bases, with 10 bases separating them. CDR3 in DNA: TGTGCCAGCAGCCTTCCAAGGGACACTGAAGCTTTCTTT. Its translation: CASSLPRDTEAFF. The full variable domain, rest sourced from reference TRBV7-8 and TRBJ1-1, is GAGVSQSPRYKVAKRGQDVALRCDPISGHVSLFWYQQALGQGPEFLTYFQNEAQLDKSGLPSDRFFAERPEGSVSTLKIQRTQQEDSAVYLCASSLPRDTEAFFGQGTRLTVV.

The gene calls are TRBV7-9 and TRBJ1-1, with 12 bases identical to TRBD1. This CDR3 spans 17 amino acids. In germline, CDR1 is SEHNR, CDR2 FQNEAQ (reference sequence). The trim removed 6 bases at V and 6 bases at J, leaving 14 bases unmatched. In nucleotides, the CDR3 is TGTGCCAGCAGAGCTACCGGGACAGGGGGCGCATTTGCTGAAGCTTTCTTT. Amino acids: CASRATGTGGAFAEAFF.

This clonotype showed up just a few times. V is TRBV5-5 and J is TRBJ2-3; perhaps TRBD1 as D (5 bases). The V gene lost 1 base and the J gene lost 2 bases, with 11 bases spanning the gap. Germline values: CDR1 SGHKS, CDR2 YYEKEE (reference sequence). This CDR3 is 15 amino acids long. CDR3: CASSLFSRVTDTQYF. CDR3 sequence (DNA): TGTGCCAGCAGCTTGTTTTCCAGGGTCACAGATACGCAGTATTTT.

This chain joins TRBV11-2 and TRBJ1-5; 10 bases map to TRBD1. V gave up 5 bases and J gave up 5 bases; unmatched junction bases: 3. There are 14 residues in the CDR3. The germline V gene has CDR1 SGHAT and CDR2 FQNNGV. Here the CDR3 DNA reads TGTGCCAGCAGCGCGACAGGGGGCGATCAGCCCCAGCATTTT. This encodes CASSATGGDQPQHF. Variable domain in full (rest from reference TRBV11-2 and TRBJ1-5): EAGVAQSPRYKIIEKRQSVAFWCNPISGHATLYWYQQILGQGPKLLIQFQNNGVVDDSQLPKDRFSAERLKGVDSTLKIQPAKLEDSAVYLCASSATGGDQPQHFGDGTRLSIL.

This clonotype was seen only a few times. This chain joins TRBV25-1 and TRBJ2-7, with 8 bases lining up with TRBD1. V dropped 3 bases and J dropped 3; count of bases not matched to a gene: 4. The CDR3 sequence is 14 residues long. Germline lookup yields CDR1 MGHDK and CDR2 SYGVNS. The CDR3 loop is CASSETDRGYEQYF. CDR3 DNA sequence: TGTGCCAGCAGTGAGACCGACAGGGGCTACGAGCAGTACTTC.

This clonotype has more than one count but fewer than ten. The rearrangement joins TRBV10-1 to TRBJ2-3; D unresolved. Trimming left V 3 bases short and J 5 bases short, with 3 bases between. Germline V CDR1 and CDR2: WNHNN, SYGVQD (reference sequence). CDR3 size: 11 residues. The CDR3 coding sequence is TGCGCCAGCAGTGATAAAGATACGCAGTATTTT. This codes for CASSDKDTQYF.

The chain employs TRBV19 and TRBJ2-2; D might be TRBD2 (5 bases). This CDR3 region has 13 residues. Trimming stripped 2 bases from V and 7 bases from J, with 8 bases between. Germline V CDR1 and CDR2: LNHDA, SQIVND (reference sequence). The CDR3 nucleotides read TGTGCCAGTAGTATAACCGGGAACGGGGAGCTGTTTTTT. It yields the protein CASSITGNGELFF. Together with reference TRBV19 and TRBJ2-2, the CDR3 gives the full variable domain: DGGITQSPKYLFRKEGQNVTLSCEQNLNHDAMYWYRQDPGQGLRLIYYSQIVNDFQKGDIAEGYSVSREKKESFPLTVTSAQKNPTAFYLCASSITGNGELFFGEGSRLTVL.

The rearrangement uses TRBV5-5 and TRBJ2-7; D possibly matches TRBD1 or TRBD2 (5 bases each). CDR1 and CDR2 from the germline V gene are SGHKS and YYEKEE (reference sequence). This CDR3 is 15 amino acids long. The V gene lost 2 bases and the J gene lost 5 bases, with 17 bases spanning the gap. The CDR3 is CASSFTQGVKDEQYF. CDR3 bases: TGTGCCAGCAGCTTTACCCAGGGAGTTAAGGACGAGCAGTACTTC. Variable domain in full (rest from reference TRBV5-5 and TRBJ2-7): DAGVTQSPTHLIKTRGQQVTLRCSPISGHKSVSWYQQVLGQGPQFIFQYYEKEERGRGNFPDRFSARQFPNYSSELNVNALLLGDSALYLCASSFTQGVKDEQYFGPGTRLTVT.

This clonotype was detected only a few times. The gene calls are TRBV4-3 and TRBJ1-6; D is possibly TRBD1 (5 bases). CDR3 length equals 13 residues. V lost 5 bases and J 15 bases, leaving 17 bases between the germline ends. The germline gives CDR1 LGHNA, CDR2 YSLEER. The CDR3 protein is CASSSDLGGVLHF. CDR3 DNA: TGCGCCAGCAGCTCTGACCTCGGAGGGGTCCTCCACTTT.

In this sample, this clonotype turned up a few times. The chain recombines TRBV4-1 with TRBJ2-7; 9 nucleotides align to TRBD1. V lost 3 bases to trimming and J lost 6 bases; unmatched junction nucleotides: 6. The CDR3 has 14 residues. Looked up from germline, CDR1 is MGHRA and CDR2 is YSYEKL. The CDR3 loop reads CASSQGTGRREQYF. The CDR3 coding sequence is TGCGCCAGCAGCCAGGGGACAGGGCGCCGCGAGCAGTACTTC.

This clonotype has a handful of counts. V is TRBV7-2 and J is TRBJ2-1; tentatively, D is TRBD1 (6 bases). Trimming left V 7 bases short and J 11 bases short, with 15 bases between. CDR3 length: 12 amino acids. Germline CDR1 is SGHTA and CDR2 is FQGNSA. CDR3 region: CASTNTGSKQFF. CDR3 nucleotide sequence: TGTGCCAGCACCAACACAGGGAGCAAGCAGTTCTTC. The whole variable domain, filled in from reference TRBV7-2 and TRBJ2-1, reads GAGVSQSPSNKVTEKGKDVELRCDPISGHTALYWYRQSLGQGLEFLIYFQGNSAPDKSGLPSDRFSAERTGGSVSTLTIQRTQQEDSAVYLCASTNTGSKQFFGPGTRLTVL.

The chain has TRBV28 and TRBJ2-5; D gene unclear. V was clipped by 2 bases and J by 1 base, with 8 bases between them. The CDR3 is 14 residues long. The germline V gene encodes CDR1 MDHEN and CDR2 SYDVKM. The CDR3 sequence: CASSLADIQETQYF. The CDR3 nucleotides are TGTGCCAGCAGTTTAGCTGACATCCAAGAGACCCAGTACTTC. The entire variable domain, with the rest obtained from reference TRBV28 and TRBJ2-5, is as follows: DVKVTQSSRYLVKRTGEKVFLECVQDMDHENMFWYRQDPGLGLRLIYFSYDVKMKEKGDIPEGYSVSREKKERFSLILESASTNQTSMYLCASSLADIQETQYFGPGTRLLVL.

This clonotype was recorded once. This chain uses TRBV12-3 or TRBV12-4 with TRBJ1-5; a possible D gene is TRBD1 (6 bases). Trimming stripped 6 bases from V and 3 bases from J, with 15 bases between. The CDR3 is made up of 15 amino acids. The CDR3 DNA follows: TGTGCCAGCAGACAGGCACAGGGTGACAATCAGCCCCAGCATTTT. Its translation: CASRQAQGDNQPQHF.

This clonotype showed up many times. V is TRBV20-1 and J is TRBJ1-2; 12 nucleotides match TRBD1. Looked up from germline, CDR1 is DFQATT and CDR2 is SNEGSKA (reference sequence). V lost 5 bases, J lost 13 bases, and 8 bases stayed unmatched. The CDR3 covers 12 residues. This CDR3 is CSAPRDRGRPTF. The CDR3 region has the DNA TGCAGTGCTCCTAGGGACAGGGGGCGCCCCACCTTC.

The chain recombines TRBV12-3 or TRBV12-4 with TRBJ2-1; D unresolved. The ends were cut back, 3 bases at V and 10 bases at J, with 10 bases in the middle. The CDR3 runs 12 residues. The chain's CDR3 is CASSFVVTEQFF. The CDR3 DNA reads as TGTGCCAGCAGTTTCGTGGTAACGGAGCAGTTCTTC.

The V gene is TRBV11-2, the J gene TRBJ1-3, with 8 bases fitting TRBD1. J lost 0 bases, V lost 5 bases, and 9 bases had no gene match. The germline CDR1 and CDR2 sequences are SGHAT and FQNNGV. This CDR3 spans 17 amino acids. The CDR3 spells CASSTHGTGLSGNTIYF. The DNA for the CDR3 is TGTGCCAGCAGCACCCATGGGACAGGCCTCTCTGGAAACACCATATATTTT.

The V call is TRBV9, the J call TRBJ2-6; D gene unclear. Trimming shortened V by 0 bases and J by 0 bases, and 10 bases separated the two germline ends. Looked up from germline, CDR1 is SGDLS and CDR2 is YYNGEE. The CDR3 contains 17 residues. In DNA, the CDR3 is TGTGCCAGCAGCGTAGCTGGGTTTTACTCTGGGGCCAACGTCCTGACTTTC. It is translated as CASSVAGFYSGANVLTF.

The chain has TRBV7-6 and TRBJ2-1; no firm D call. This CDR3 region has 16 residues. The ends were cut back, 0 bases at V and 9 bases at J, with 18 bases in the middle. CDR1 is SGHVS and CDR2 is FNYEAQ in the germline V gene. CDR3 residues: CASSLASQAVGTEQFF. The CDR3 DNA is TGTGCCAGCAGCTTAGCGTCCCAGGCGGTAGGAACTGAGCAGTTCTTC.

This clonotype showed up just a few times. This chain uses TRBV5-6 with TRBJ2-1; the D is unclear. Trimming took off 7 bases at V and 8 bases at J, with 10 bases between the two ends. In germline, CDR1 is SGHDT, CDR2 YYEEEE. CDR3 length: 11 residues. The CDR3 region is CASCSGDEQFF. CDR3 in DNA: TGTGCCAGCTGCTCGGGCGATGAGCAGTTCTTC.

The CDR3 spells CASSNTGGGSSEKLFF. CDR3 nucleotides: TGCGCCAGCAGCAACACAGGAGGAGGGTCCTCTGAAAAACTGTTTTTT. The rearrangement uses TRBV5-1 and TRBJ1-4, with a possible D match to TRBD1 (5 bases). Germline assignment: CDR1 SGHRS and CDR2 YFSETQ. Trimming cost V 4 bases and J 7 bases, with 20 bases left between them. The CDR3 consists of 16 residues.

This clonotype was picked up a small number of times. The chain carries TRBV4-1 and TRBJ2-2; 11 bases match TRBD1. This CDR3 comprises 16 residues. Germline CDR1 reads MGHRA; CDR2 reads YSYEKL. The V and J ends lost 1 base and 8 bases, in that order; junction bases with no gene match: 6. CDR3 loop: CASSQGDRGKSGELFF. The CDR3 DNA is TGCGCCAGCAGCCAAGGGGACAGGGGGAAGTCAGGGGAGCTGTTTTTT.

Of note for this clonotype: The conserved final phenylalanine or tryptophan is absent from the CDR3, which likely points to a read error. The chain has TRBV6-2 or TRBV6-3 and TRBJ1-1; 7 bases align to TRBD1. J was trimmed by 1 base and V by 2 bases; bases with no gene match: 4. This CDR3 is built from 15 residues. Looked up from germline, CDR1 is MNHEY and CDR2 is SVGEGT. The DNA of the CDR3 is TGTGCCAGCAGTTACGACAGGGTGAAGAACACTGAAGCTTTCTTA. This codes for CASSYDRVKNTEAFL.

The chain employs TRBV20-1 and TRBJ2-1; 7 nucleotides match TRBD2. The CDR3 spans 15 residues. Germline CDR1 is DFQATT and CDR2 is SNEGSKA (reference sequence). The CDR3 DNA follows: TGCTGTGGCAAGGCTACGGGGAGGGCGCGTAATGAGCAGTTCTTC. It translates to CCGKATGRARNEQFF.

The chain is built from TRBV6-5 and TRBJ2-3; D is unresolved. Trimming took 2 bases from V and 4 from J, leaving 13 bases between them. In germline, CDR1 is MNHEY, CDR2 SVGAGI. The CDR3 spans 15 residues. The CDR3, as DNA: TGTGCCAGCAGTTACACCATCAACTATGCAGATACGCAGTATTTT. Protein product: CASSYTINYADTQYF.

V is TRBV4-3 and J is TRBJ2-3, with no clear D. Per the germline V gene, CDR1 is LGHNA and CDR2 is YSLEER. This CDR3 is built from 18 residues. The V end was cut by 0 bases, the J end by 4 bases, with 20 bases between. The CDR3 loop is CASSQELASPPSPDTQYF. CDR3 sequence (DNA): TGCGCCAGCAGCCAAGAACTGGCGAGTCCTCCCTCTCCAGATACGCAGTATTTT.

The chain joins TRBV11-2 to TRBJ2-7; no reliable D call. The CDR3 contains 15 residues. CDR1 is SGHAT, CDR2 FQNNGV, per germline. Trimming pared 4 bases from V and 2 bases from J, leaving 15 bases between. The CDR3 spells CASSSIKGRAYEQYF. The CDR3 DNA sequence: TGTGCCAGCAGCTCCATCAAGGGTAGGGCCTACGAGCAGTACTTC.

The table lists this clonotype with a few counts. The CDR3 nucleotides are TGCAGCGTTGGGACTCCGGGAATCGGGACCCAGTACTTC. This sequence encodes CSVGTPGIGTQYF. V is TRBV29-1 and J is TRBJ2-5, with D perhaps matching TRBD2 (5 bases). The CDR3 sequence is 13 residues long. Trimming removed 4 bases at V and 7 bases at J, with 16 bases between. CDR1 SQVTM and CDR2 ANQGSEA come from the germline V gene.